These T cell receptor beta chains were read from a single sample in a study of T cells in Graves' hyperthyroidism and ophthalmopathy. TCRdb independently ran MiXCR on the multiplex PCR reads; one entry per CDR3 protein. The sample carries roughly 290,000 distinct CDR3 sequences, roughly 13% recorded once. The sequencing input was blood. The receptors here all came from a woman in her 30s with Graves' hyperthyroidism that later progressed to Graves' ophthalmopathy. CDR3s include the opening cysteine and the closing phenylalanine or tryptophan. The D gene is left open where the match is weak.

J gene,V gene,D gene,CDR3 protein
TRBJ1-5,TRBV28,.,CASSWATADNQPQHF
TRBJ2-5,TRBV11-2,TRBD2,CASSLDLGLAGGQETQYF
TRBJ2-1,TRBV20-1,TRBD2,CSAIGLAEQFF
TRBJ1-2,TRBV28,.,CASSPGAIYGYTF
TRBJ2-1,TRBV9,.,CASSVVGGRNEQFF
TRBJ2-2,TRBV2,.,CASRRYTNTGELFF
TRBJ2-3,TRBV20-1,.,CSASGEGGSGTDTQYF
TRBJ1-4,TRBV28,.,CASAVPGLPEKLFF
TRBJ1-2,TRBV19,.,CASSRAPTNYGYTF
TRBJ2-7,TRBV12-3/TRBV12-4,TRBD2,CASSLISKGLTYEQYF
TRBJ2-1,TRBV27,TRBD1,CASRGGQGLPYNEQFF
TRBJ2-5,TRBV20-1,TRBD1,CSARGYGTGYMETQYF
TRBJ2-7,TRBV28,TRBD2,CASSSLLAGGYEQYF
TRBJ2-2,TRBV11-3,.,CASSTRTKGTGELFF
TRBJ1-5,TRBV30,TRBD1,CAWGGGQINQPQHF
TRBJ2-1,TRBV12-3/TRBV12-4,TRBD2,CASSPTRTSGSPREQFF
TRBJ2-6,TRBV5-1,TRBD1,CASSLGQGAFSGANVLTF
TRBJ2-1,TRBV4-3,TRBD2,CASSPTSGSFLVEQFF
TRBJ2-3,TRBV7-2,.,CASSLMGSIDTQYF
TRBJ2-1,TRBV7-9,TRBD2,CASSPTSGRALNEQFF
TRBJ2-3,TRBV11-1,.,CASSLAIWQGGTDTQYF
TRBJ2-7,TRBV9,TRBD1,CASTSPGQNYEQYF
TRBJ1-2,TRBV28,.,CASSSTGLGSGYTF
TRBJ1-2,TRBV20-1,TRBD1,CSARGQGPNYGYTF
TRBJ2-4,TRBV7-2,.,CASSLAGIAKNIQYF
TRBJ2-3,TRBV7-8,.,CASRLYGGLTDTQYF
TRBJ2-3,TRBV4-2,.,CASSQEVGARGDTQYF
TRBJ2-7,TRBV12-3/TRBV12-4,.,CASSLALSREQYF
TRBJ1-2,TRBV12-3/TRBV12-4,TRBD1,CASRDRGRVYGYTF
TRBJ2-3,TRBV5-1,.,CASSFSGLTDTQYF
TRBJ1-5,TRBV2,TRBD1,CATRRGPNQPQHF
TRBJ1-2,TRBV19,.,CASSPPGGYGYTF
TRBJ2-7,TRBV13,TRBD1,CASSVGTGSPYEQYF
TRBJ2-1,TRBV3-1,TRBD2,CASSPGLAGGVYNEQFF
TRBJ2-1,TRBV3-1,.,CASSQDVNNEQFF
TRBJ2-7,TRBV6-2/TRBV6-3,TRBD2,CASSDGVASGSYEQYF
TRBJ2-1,TRBV10-3,.,CAISTTSSDEQFF
TRBJ2-7,TRBV14,TRBD1,CASSQGDSLSSYEQYF
TRBJ2-1,TRBV27,TRBD2,CASIETSSGIRVEFF
TRBJ2-7,TRBV14,TRBD1,CASSQEMDRGEYEQYF
TRBJ2-1,TRBV5-6,TRBD2,CASSSSGTNPLYNEQFF
TRBJ1-5,TRBV28,.,CASSSREVRNQPQHF
TRBJ1-5,TRBV20-1,.,CSASTHHSNQPQHF
TRBJ2-3,TRBV25-1,TRBD2,CASSEYTSGSGYTQYF
TRBJ2-2,TRBV5-1,.,CASSLAWERNTGELFF
TRBJ1-3,TRBV28,TRBD1,CASSGDRGLRNTIYF
TRBJ2-1,TRBV30,.,CAWTLGSGLGGYNEQFF
TRBJ2-1,TRBV27,.,CASSLTLAGVREQFF
TRBJ1-2,TRBV25-1,TRBD1,CARPSGGSLYGYTF
TRBJ1-1,TRBV19,.,CASSDRLSNTEAFF
TRBJ2-3,TRBV5-1,TRBD2,CASSAGDTDTQYF
TRBJ1-1,TRBV5-6,TRBD1,CASSFQGGNTEAFF
TRBJ1-1,TRBV27,.,CASSPTGALTEAFF
TRBJ2-7,TRBV6-1,TRBD2,CASWASGSEQYF
TRBJ2-3,TRBV5-1,.,CASSLSGGATDTQYF
TRBJ2-3,TRBV12-3/TRBV12-4,TRBD2,CASRGLAGEDTQYF
TRBJ1-2,TRBV6-1,.,CASTLGRGYGYTF
TRBJ2-1,TRBV4-3,.,CASSQDRSVIEQFF
TRBJ1-2,TRBV12-3/TRBV12-4,.,CASLLSGNYGYTF
TRBJ2-1,TRBV5-8,.,CAGYTQRGHEQFF